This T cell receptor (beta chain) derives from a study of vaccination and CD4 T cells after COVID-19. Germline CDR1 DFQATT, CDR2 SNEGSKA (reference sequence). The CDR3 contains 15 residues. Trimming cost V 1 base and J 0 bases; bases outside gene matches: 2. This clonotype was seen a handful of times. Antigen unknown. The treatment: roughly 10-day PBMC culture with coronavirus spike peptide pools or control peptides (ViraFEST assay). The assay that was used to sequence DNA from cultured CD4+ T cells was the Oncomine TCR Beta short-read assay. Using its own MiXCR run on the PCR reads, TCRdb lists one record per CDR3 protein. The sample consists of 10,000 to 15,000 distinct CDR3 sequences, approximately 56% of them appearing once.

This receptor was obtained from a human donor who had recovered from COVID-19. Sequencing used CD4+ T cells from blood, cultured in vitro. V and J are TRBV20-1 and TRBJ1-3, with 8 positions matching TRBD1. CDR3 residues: CSARGDRISGNTIYF. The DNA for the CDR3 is TGCAGTGCTAGAGGGGACAGGATCTCTGGAAACACCATATATTTT.